The clone carrying this T cell receptor (beta chain) appeared a few times. What it binds is unknown. The data are from a study of T cells in Graves' hyperthyroidism and ophthalmopathy. Researchers amplified the TCR beta CDR3 regions from RNA transcripts. First-round RT-PCR with HTBI primers amplified the TCR CDR3 region. Each CDR3 protein is one row after TCRdb ran MiXCR on the multiplex PCR reads. The table records 700,000 or so distinct CDR3 sequences, roughly 15% of them present only once. General study points: In blood, most of the thyroid clonotypes expanded above 0.001 were also present.

The trim removed 2 bases at V and 7 bases at J, leaving 10 bases unmatched. CDR3 size: 16 residues. CDR1 is DFQATT and CDR2 is SNEGSKA in the germline V gene (reference sequence). Sequencing input: blood. The sequence came from a woman between 45 and 65 years old with Graves' ophthalmopathy. The J gene is TRBJ2-1, the V gene TRBV20-1; TRBD2 aligns across 11 bases. CDR3 sequence: CSARIGLAGGSNEQFF. The DNA of the CDR3 is TGCAGTGCTAGAATCGGTCTAGCGGGAGGCTCAAATGAGCAGTTCTTC.